The clone carrying this T cell receptor beta chain appeared once. V lost 3 bases to trimming and J lost 4 bases, with 6 bases between them. Germline V gene sequence: CDR1 LGHNA, CDR2 YNFKEQ. The CDR3 loop spans 13 amino acids. The record originates from a study of shared clonotypes between healthy human individuals. Here immunoSEQ multiplex PCR was the method, and the copy in TCRdb shows in-frame clones only, minus some. The repertoire holds some 2,100,000 clones, with around 95% as singletons. The sequenced sample consisted of naive CD4+ T cells sorted from blood. The subset denotes: CD45RA+ positively selected. The rearrangement links TRBV4-2 to TRBJ2-2, with a possible D match to TRBD2 (5 bases). The TCR was taken from a young man in good health. The CDR3 reads CASSQGVTGELFF. CDR3 coding DNA: TGTGCCAGCAGCCAGGGAGTCACCGGGGAGCTGTTTTTT.